The TCR beta chain under discussion was sequenced for a study of response to subunit inactivated influenza vaccine. Germline CDR1 reads DFQATT; CDR2 reads SNEGSKA (reference sequence). The CDR3 has 11 amino acids. V was cut by 1 base and J by 5 bases, with 5 bases left in between. A single record per CDR3 protein comes from TCRdb applying MiXCR to the RT-PCR reads. The table shows hundreds of thousands of distinct CDR3 sequences, with roughly 20% occurring only once. J is TRBJ1-1 and V is TRBV20-1; D gene uncertain. This clonotype was obtained from a middle-aged man who received an inactivated influenza vaccine. The specimen was PBMCs from blood, collected roughly 5 days after vaccination. This CDR3 reads CSARAGTEAFF. DNA for the CDR3: TGCAGTGCTAGAGCCGGGACTGAAGCTTTCTTT.